The 9 T cell receptor beta chains below come from one sample, sequenced in a study of blood T cell repertoires in COVID-19. Generated by immunoSEQ multiplex PCR, the TCRdb table keeps only in-frame clones and is missing some. The sample yields some 270,000 clones, around 88% seen once. The sample comprised peripheral blood. The source of these receptors is a man aged 25-45 years with acute or convalescent COVID-19.

This clone was seen a single time. J is TRBJ1-2 and V is TRBV5-1; 7 bases are a match to TRBD1. The CDR3 is 15 amino acids. The V segment lost 0 bases and the J segment 4 bases; nucleotides outside the gene matches: 6. The V gene's germline CDR1 is SGHRS and CDR2 YFSETQ. The CDR3 DNA is TGCGCCAGCAGCTTGGGGGACAGTGGGGGCTATGGCTACACCTTC. Residues: CASSLGDSGGYGYTF.

This clone was detected once. This chain links TRBV2 with TRBJ2-7, with TRBD1 matching 9 bases. CDR3 size: 14 residues. Germline V gene lookup returns CDR1 SNHLY and CDR2 FYNNEI. J lost 7 bases, V lost 6 bases, and 10 bases had no gene match. CDR3 coding DNA: TGTGCCAGCAGGGCGGGACAGGGAAGACGGGAGCAGTACTTC. This sequence encodes CASRAGQGRREQYF.

J is TRBJ1-2 and V is TRBV3-1 (or the pseudogene TRBV3-2); D call uncertain. The germline V gene encodes CDR1 LGHDT and CDR2 YNNKEL (reference sequence). The V and J ends lost 4 bases and 9 bases respectively, with 15 bases between them. The CDR3 extends over 13 amino acids. The CDR3: CASSRGTFESYTF. CDR3 nucleotide sequence: TGTGCCAGCAGCCGTGGCACATTCGAAAGCTACACCTTC.

V usage is TRBV2 and J usage is TRBJ2-3, with TRBD2 matching over 7 bases. J gave up 0 bases and V 5 bases, and 14 bases lay outside the gene matches. Germline V CDR1 and CDR2: SNHLY, FYNNEI. The CDR3 has 18 residues. The CDR3 sequence is CASSWALWLAASTDTQYF. For the CDR3, the DNA is TGTGCCAGCAGTTGGGCGCTGTGGCTAGCGGCTAGCACAGATACGCAGTATTTT.

This rearrangement joins TRBV27 to TRBJ1-4; 8 bases are a match to TRBD1. V was pared by 4 bases and J by 8 bases, with 21 bases of the junction left unmatched. The CDR3 runs 19 residues. The germline V gene has CDR1 MNHEY and CDR2 SMNVEV (reference sequence). The DNA of the CDR3 is TGTGCCAGCAGTTCATTCCCACGAGCCCCTCGACAGGGGTGGGAAAAACTGTTTTTT. Translation: CASSSFPRAPRQGWEKLFF.

The chain is built from TRBV28 and TRBJ1-1; D is unresolved. The CDR3 length is 11 residues. V dropped 2 bases and J dropped 5 bases, with 3 bases sitting between them. The germline V gene has CDR1 MDHEN and CDR2 SYDVKM. The CDR3 DNA reads as TGTGCCAGCAGTTTACCAACTGAAGCTTTCTTT. Amino acids: CASSLPTEAFF.

Note on this clone: This sample also contains other DNA sequences that code for the same CDR3. The gene calls are TRBV5-4 and TRBJ1-1; 9 bases line up with TRBD1. The germline V gene encodes CDR1 SGHNT and CDR2 YYREEE (reference sequence). This CDR3 has 15 residues. V was pared by 4 bases and J by 5 bases, with 9 bases of the junction left unmatched. CDR3 protein: CASSPRRTGETEAFF. DNA of the CDR3: TGTGCCAGCAGCCCTCGCCGGACAGGGGAGACTGAAGCTTTCTTT.

Comment on this clone: Germline is not matched at one junction end, which may reflect a read error. The CDR3 DNA sequence: TGTGCCAGCCGTGACAGGGGAGACTATGGCTACACCTTC. This encodes CASRDRGDYGYTF. The genes are TRBV2 and TRBJ1-2; 8 bases agree with TRBD1. In germline, CDR1 is SNHLY, CDR2 FYNNEI. The CDR3 sequence is 13 residues long.

This rearrangement joins TRBV9 to TRBJ2-2; tentatively, D is TRBD1 (6 bases). The CDR3 is 15 amino acids. Germline V gene data show CDR1 as SGDLS and CDR2 as YYNGEE. V gave up 2 bases and J gave up 5 bases, with 13 bases separating them. CDR3 in DNA: TGTGCCAGCAGCGTTCAGGGGCCCGCTACCGGGGAGCTGTTTTTT. Amino acid sequence: CASSVQGPATGELFF.